This is a list of T cell receptor beta chains from one sample in a study of response to subunit inactivated influenza vaccine. TCRdb analysed the RT-PCR reads with MiXCR anew, one entry per CDR3 protein. There are about 570,000 distinct CDR3 sequences in the sample; roughly 12% occur only once, and around 10% lies in the top ten. Another study also made use of these data, one on T cells expressing NK-cell markers.

Sample: PBMCs from blood, taken on the day of vaccination. The receptors stem from a man between 45 and 60 years old who received an inactivated influenza vaccine. CDR3s include the opening cysteine and the closing phenylalanine or tryptophan. Fields, in order: CDR3 protein, CDR3 DNA, D gene, J gene, V gene, clone size. D genes are given only for firm matches. Size tells how often a clone was seen (once, few, many) or the class of an expanded clone, and some rows leave it out.

CDR3aa: CASSPGVAGAKQETQYF
CDR3nt: TGTGCCAGCAGCCCCGGGGTAGCGGGAGCCAAGCAAGAGACCCAGTACTTC
d_gene: TRBD2
j_gene: TRBJ2-5
v_gene: TRBV9
abundance: .

CDR3aa: CASSPVTGIGSPLHF
CDR3nt: TGTGCCAGCAGCCCGGTGACAGGGATTGGATCACCCCTCCACTTT
d_gene: TRBD1
j_gene: TRBJ1-6
v_gene: TRBV7-9
abundance: many

CDR3aa: CASSSMTSGRAGSYNEQFF
CDR3nt: TGTGCCAGCTCATCTATGACTAGCGGGAGGGCCGGGTCCTACAATGAGCAGTTCTTC
d_gene: TRBD2
j_gene: TRBJ2-1
v_gene: TRBV18
abundance: few

CDR3aa: CASSLIGGNQPQHF
CDR3nt: TGTGCCAGCAGCCTCATTGGGGGCAATCAGCCCCAGCATTTT
d_gene: .
j_gene: TRBJ1-5
v_gene: TRBV7-2
abundance: .

CDR3aa: CASSPLDGYTEAFF
CDR3nt: TGTGCCAGCAGCCCCTTGGACGGCTACACTGAAGCTTTCTTT
d_gene: .
j_gene: TRBJ1-1
v_gene: TRBV9
abundance: few

CDR3aa: CASSRPLQVNTEAFF
CDR3nt: TGTGCCAGCAGCCGACCGCTTCAGGTGAACACTGAAGCTTTCTTT
d_gene: .
j_gene: TRBJ1-1
v_gene: TRBV28
abundance: many

CDR3aa: CASSRTVGGGADTQYF
CDR3nt: TGTGCCAGCAGCCGTACGGTTGGAGGAGGGGCAGATACGCAGTATTTT
d_gene: .
j_gene: TRBJ2-3
v_gene: TRBV5-5
abundance: few

CDR3aa: CSASLGGETQYF
CDR3nt: TGCAGTGCTAGCCTCGGTGGGGAGACCCAGTACTTC
d_gene: .
j_gene: TRBJ2-5
v_gene: TRBV20-1
abundance: .

CDR3aa: CASSLPYRGNDYGYTF
CDR3nt: TGTGCCAGCAGTTTACCTTACAGGGGCAATGACTATGGCTACACCTTC
d_gene: TRBD1
j_gene: TRBJ1-2
v_gene: TRBV28
abundance: few

CDR3aa: CASSPPYYEQYF
CDR3nt: TGTGCCAGCAGTCCTCCCTACTACGAGCAGTACTTC
d_gene: .
j_gene: TRBJ2-7
v_gene: TRBV28
abundance: many

CDR3aa: CASSLDTGRTHNEQFF
CDR3nt: TGCGCCAGCAGCTTGGATACCGGGAGGACCCACAATGAGCAGTTCTTC
d_gene: TRBD2
j_gene: TRBJ2-1
v_gene: TRBV5-1
abundance: few

CDR3aa: CASRGTGVETQYF
CDR3nt: TGTGCCAGCAGAGGAACAGGGGTGGAGACCCAGTACTTC
d_gene: TRBD1
j_gene: TRBJ2-5
v_gene: TRBV12-3/TRBV12-4
abundance: .

CDR3aa: CASSLAHGTSVYNEQFF
CDR3nt: TGTGCCAGCAGCTTAGCCCACGGGACTAGCGTTTACAATGAGCAGTTCTTC
d_gene: TRBD2
j_gene: TRBJ2-1
v_gene: TRBV7-6
abundance: many

CDR3aa: CSAIPHGTVYMETQYF
CDR3nt: TGCAGTGCCATTCCCCATGGGACAGTGTATATGGAGACCCAGTACTTC
d_gene: TRBD1
j_gene: TRBJ2-5
v_gene: TRBV20-1
abundance: few

CDR3aa: CATSETGHLMDTQYF
CDR3nt: TGTGCCACCAGTGAAACGGGACACCTGATGGATACGCAGTATTTT
d_gene: .
j_gene: TRBJ2-3
v_gene: TRBV24-1
abundance: few

CDR3aa: CSARDGPARDEQYF
CDR3nt: TGCAGTGCTAGAGATGGTCCGGCCCGAGACGAGCAGTACTTC
d_gene: .
j_gene: TRBJ2-7
v_gene: TRBV20-1
abundance: few

CDR3aa: CASSLGSKYEQYF
CDR3nt: TGTGCCAGCAGTTTGGGCAGTAAATACGAGCAGTACTTC
d_gene: .
j_gene: TRBJ2-7
v_gene: TRBV27
abundance: .

CDR3aa: CASSRSSGTNAGWPDTQYF
CDR3nt: TGCGCCAGCAGCCGGTCTAGCGGGACCAACGCCGGGTGGCCAGATACGCAGTATTTT
d_gene: TRBD2
j_gene: TRBJ2-3
v_gene: TRBV5-1
abundance: .

CDR3aa: CASSYYNQPQHF
CDR3nt: TGTGCCAGCAGTTATTACAATCAGCCCCAGCATTTT
d_gene: .
j_gene: TRBJ1-5
v_gene: TRBV6-2/TRBV6-3
abundance: few

CDR3aa: CSIPRRVGTYNEQFF
CDR3nt: TGCAGCATCCCTCGGCGGGTTGGAACCTACAATGAGCAGTTCTTC
d_gene: .
j_gene: TRBJ2-1
v_gene: TRBV20-1
abundance: .

CDR3aa: CASTVVGGANYGYTF
CDR3nt: TGTGCCAGCACCGTGGTCGGGGGGGCTAACTATGGCTACACCTTC
d_gene: .
j_gene: TRBJ1-2
v_gene: TRBV7-2
abundance: few

CDR3aa: CASSLTPGLNTEAFF
CDR3nt: TGCGCCAGCAGCTTGACTCCGGGGCTGAACACTGAAGCTTTCTTT
d_gene: .
j_gene: TRBJ1-1
v_gene: TRBV5-1
abundance: .

CDR3aa: CASSLDWGGEQYF
CDR3nt: TGTGCCAGCAGCTTAGACTGGGGAGGCGAGCAGTACTTC
d_gene: .
j_gene: TRBJ2-7
v_gene: TRBV7-9
abundance: .

CDR3aa: CASSLEYLPEQFF
CDR3nt: TGCGCCAGCAGCTTGGAATACCTACCTGAGCAGTTCTTC
d_gene: .
j_gene: TRBJ2-1
v_gene: TRBV5-1
abundance: many

CDR3aa: CASSLTDATGNEQFF
CDR3nt: TGTGCCAGCAGCTTGACAGATGCGACGGGAAATGAGCAGTTCTTC
d_gene: .
j_gene: TRBJ2-1
v_gene: TRBV7-2
abundance: .

CDR3aa: CASSTQGIGNTEAFF
CDR3nt: TGTGCCAGCAGCACACAGGGCATTGGGAACACTGAAGCTTTCTTT
d_gene: .
j_gene: TRBJ1-1
v_gene: TRBV7-9
abundance: few

CDR3aa: CASSPLTGVGETQYF
CDR3nt: TGTGCCAGCTCACCACTGACAGGGGTCGGAGAGACCCAGTACTTC
d_gene: TRBD1
j_gene: TRBJ2-5
v_gene: TRBV18
abundance: .

CDR3aa: CASKTPGQGVGEQYF
CDR3nt: TGTGCCAGCAAGACCCCGGGACAGGGAGTGGGCGAGCAGTACTTC
d_gene: TRBD1
j_gene: TRBJ2-7
v_gene: TRBV6-1
abundance: .

CDR3aa: CASSLGRDYSNQPQHF
CDR3nt: TGTGCCAGCAGCTTAGGCAGAGACTATAGCAATCAGCCCCAGCATTTT
d_gene: .
j_gene: TRBJ1-5
v_gene: TRBV7-9
abundance: few

CDR3aa: CASSELGGRSGELFF
CDR3nt: TGTGCCAGCAGTGAATTGGGGGGCCGGAGCGGGGAGCTGTTTTTT
d_gene: .
j_gene: TRBJ2-2
v_gene: TRBV6-1
abundance: few

CDR3aa: CASSLATGNTIYF
CDR3nt: TGTGCCAGCAGTTTAGCGACTGGAAACACCATATATTTT
d_gene: .
j_gene: TRBJ1-3
v_gene: TRBV28
abundance: many

CDR3aa: CAIASGIGNEQFF
CDR3nt: TGTGCCATCGCTAGCGGGATCGGGAATGAGCAGTTCTTC
d_gene: TRBD2
j_gene: TRBJ2-1
v_gene: TRBV10-3
abundance: many

CDR3aa: CASSSQGPKNIQYF
CDR3nt: TGTGCCAGCAGCTCTCAGGGTCCCAAAAACATTCAGTACTTC
d_gene: .
j_gene: TRBJ2-4
v_gene: TRBV5-5
abundance: .

CDR3aa: CASSLRSGGSYNEQFF
CDR3nt: TGCGCCAGCAGCCTTCGATCCGGGGGCTCCTACAATGAGCAGTTCTTC
d_gene: .
j_gene: TRBJ2-1
v_gene: TRBV4-1
abundance: .

CDR3aa: CACAPGGNYEQYF
CDR3nt: TGTGCCTGCGCGCCAGGAGGCAATTACGAGCAGTACTTC
d_gene: .
j_gene: TRBJ2-7
v_gene: TRBV12-3/TRBV12-4
abundance: few

CDR3aa: CASSLAPGHSYEQYF
CDR3nt: TGTGCCAGCAGTTTAGCGCCAGGGCACTCCTACGAGCAGTACTTC
d_gene: .
j_gene: TRBJ2-7
v_gene: TRBV12-3/TRBV12-4
abundance: many

CDR3aa: CASSLGGHAKNIQYF
CDR3nt: TGTGCCAGCAGCCTGGGAGGGCACGCCAAAAACATTCAGTACTTC
d_gene: TRBD2
j_gene: TRBJ2-4
v_gene: TRBV7-2
abundance: few

CDR3aa: CASSWTGPRYEQFF
CDR3nt: TGTGCCAGCAGCTGGACAGGGCCGAGGTATGAGCAGTTCTTC
d_gene: TRBD1
j_gene: TRBJ2-1
v_gene: TRBV6-1
abundance: .

CDR3aa: CASSFGTPPLEQFF
CDR3nt: TGTGCCAGCAGCTTCGGGACTCCACCGCTGGAGCAGTTCTTC
d_gene: .
j_gene: TRBJ2-1
v_gene: TRBV7-3
abundance: .

CDR3aa: CASSQTRDTQYF
CDR3nt: TGTGCCAGTAGCCAGACTAGGGATACGCAGTATTTT
d_gene: .
j_gene: TRBJ2-3
v_gene: TRBV19
abundance: .

CDR3aa: CASSYSYRRETQYF
CDR3nt: TGTGCCAGCAGTTACTCGTATCGACGGGAGACCCAGTACTTC
d_gene: .
j_gene: TRBJ2-5
v_gene: TRBV6-5
abundance: few